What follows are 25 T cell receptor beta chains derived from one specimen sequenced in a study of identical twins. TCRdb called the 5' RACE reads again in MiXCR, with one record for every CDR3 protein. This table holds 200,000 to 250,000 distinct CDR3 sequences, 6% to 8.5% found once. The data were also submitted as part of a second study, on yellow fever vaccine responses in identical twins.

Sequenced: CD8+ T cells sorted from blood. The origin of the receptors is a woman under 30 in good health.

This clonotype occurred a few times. CDR3 sequence reads: CATSPSRSGANVLTF. The CDR3 nucleotides read TGTGCCACCAGCCCGTCGCGCTCTGGGGCCAACGTCCTGACTTTC. V gene TRBV15 combines with J gene TRBJ2-6; no definite D call. The CDR3 is 15 residues long. Germline loops: CDR1 LNHNV, CDR2 YYDKDF (reference sequence). Between the trimmed V and J ends, which lost 5 bases and 0 bases, there was a span of 8 bases.

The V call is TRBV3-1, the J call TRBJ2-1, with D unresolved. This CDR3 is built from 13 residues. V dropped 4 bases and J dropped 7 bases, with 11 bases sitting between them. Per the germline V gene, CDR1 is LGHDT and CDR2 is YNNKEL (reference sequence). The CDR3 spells CASSPVGGNEQFF. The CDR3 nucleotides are TGTGCCAGCAGCCCCGTGGGCGGTAATGAGCAGTTCTTC.

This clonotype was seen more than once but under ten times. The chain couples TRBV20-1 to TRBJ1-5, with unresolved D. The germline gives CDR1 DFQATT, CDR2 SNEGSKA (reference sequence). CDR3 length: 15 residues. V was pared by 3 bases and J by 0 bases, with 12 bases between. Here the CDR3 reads CSASGQAHSNQPQHF. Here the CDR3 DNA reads TGCAGTGCTAGCGGGCAGGCCCATAGCAATCAGCCCCAGCATTTT.

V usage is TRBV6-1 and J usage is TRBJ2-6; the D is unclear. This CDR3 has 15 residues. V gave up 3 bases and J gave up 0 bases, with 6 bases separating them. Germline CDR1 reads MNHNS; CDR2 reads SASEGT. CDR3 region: CASSDNDSGANVLTF. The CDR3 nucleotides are TGTGCCAGCAGTGACAACGACTCTGGGGCCAACGTCCTGACTTTC.

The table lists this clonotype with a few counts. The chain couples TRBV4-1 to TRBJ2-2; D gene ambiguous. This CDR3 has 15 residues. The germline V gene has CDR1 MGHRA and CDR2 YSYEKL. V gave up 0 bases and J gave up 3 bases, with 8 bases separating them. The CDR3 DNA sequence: TGCGCCAGCAGCCAAGAGGGCAGATACACCGGGGAGCTGTTTTTT. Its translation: CASSQEGRYTGELFF.

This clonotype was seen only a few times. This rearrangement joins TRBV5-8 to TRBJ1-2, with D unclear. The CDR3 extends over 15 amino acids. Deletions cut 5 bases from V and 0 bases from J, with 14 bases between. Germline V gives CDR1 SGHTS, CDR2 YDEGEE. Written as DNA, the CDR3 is TGTGCCAGCAGGGGAACGGCTCCAGCTAACTATGGCTACACCTTC. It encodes CASRGTAPANYGYTF.

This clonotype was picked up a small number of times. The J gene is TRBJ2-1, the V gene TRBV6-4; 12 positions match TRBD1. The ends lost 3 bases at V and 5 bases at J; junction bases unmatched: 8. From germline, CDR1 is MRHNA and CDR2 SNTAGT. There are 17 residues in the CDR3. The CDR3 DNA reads TGTGCCAGCAGTGAACTTACCGGGACAGGGGGCCACAATGAGCAGTTCTTC. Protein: CASSELTGTGGHNEQFF.

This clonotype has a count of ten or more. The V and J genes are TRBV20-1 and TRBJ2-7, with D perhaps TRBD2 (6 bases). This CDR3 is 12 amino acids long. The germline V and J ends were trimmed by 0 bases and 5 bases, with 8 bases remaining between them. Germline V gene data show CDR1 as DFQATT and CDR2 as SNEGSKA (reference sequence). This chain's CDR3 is CSAREGGDEQYF. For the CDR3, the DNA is TGCAGTGCTAGAGAGGGGGGAGACGAGCAGTACTTC.

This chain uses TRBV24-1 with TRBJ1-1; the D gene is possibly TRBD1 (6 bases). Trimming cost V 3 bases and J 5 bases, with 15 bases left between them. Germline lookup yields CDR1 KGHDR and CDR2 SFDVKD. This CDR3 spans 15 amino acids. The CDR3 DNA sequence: TGTGCCACCAGTGATAGTGGGTCGGGACATACTGAAGCTTTCTTT. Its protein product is CATSDSGSGHTEAFF.

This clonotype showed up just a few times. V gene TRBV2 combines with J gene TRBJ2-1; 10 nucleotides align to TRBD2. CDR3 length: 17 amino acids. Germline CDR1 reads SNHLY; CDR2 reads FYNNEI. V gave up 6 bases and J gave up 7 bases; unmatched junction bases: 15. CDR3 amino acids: CASSNLGGAGGPNEQFF. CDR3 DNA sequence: TGTGCCAGCAGCAACCTCGGGGGAGCGGGGGGGCCGAATGAGCAGTTCTTC.

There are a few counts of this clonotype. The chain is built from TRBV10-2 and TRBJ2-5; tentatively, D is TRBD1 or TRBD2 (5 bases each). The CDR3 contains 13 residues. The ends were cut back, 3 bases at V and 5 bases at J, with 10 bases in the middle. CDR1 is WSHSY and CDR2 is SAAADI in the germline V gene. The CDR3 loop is CASSDGTSETQYF. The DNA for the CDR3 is TGCGCCAGCAGTGATGGGACGAGCGAGACCCAGTACTTC.

For the CDR3, the DNA is TGTGCCAGCAGTTACTCGACGGACGCGATAGATACGCAGTATTTT. Protein product: CASSYSTDAIDTQYF. The chain recombines TRBV6-5 with TRBJ2-3; D not certain. CDR3 length equals 15 residues. The V gene's germline CDR1 is MNHEY and CDR2 SVGAGI. Trimming cost V 0 bases and J 5 bases, with 12 bases left between them.

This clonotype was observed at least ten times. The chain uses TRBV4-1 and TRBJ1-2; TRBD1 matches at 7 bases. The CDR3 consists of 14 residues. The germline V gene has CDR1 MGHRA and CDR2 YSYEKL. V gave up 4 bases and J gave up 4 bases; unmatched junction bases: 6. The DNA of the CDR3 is TGCGCCAGCAGCCCAGGGGGGGATGGCTATGGCTACACCTTC. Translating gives CASSPGGDGYGYTF.

CDR3 sequence: CASLAGMNTEAFF. DNA of the CDR3: TGTGCCAGCTTAGCAGGGATGAACACTGAAGCTTTCTTT. The gene calls are TRBV2 and TRBJ1-1; D may be TRBD1 (5 bases). Trimming removed 8 bases at V and 0 bases at J, with 10 bases between. Germline lookup yields CDR1 SNHLY and CDR2 FYNNEI. The length of the CDR3 is 13 residues.

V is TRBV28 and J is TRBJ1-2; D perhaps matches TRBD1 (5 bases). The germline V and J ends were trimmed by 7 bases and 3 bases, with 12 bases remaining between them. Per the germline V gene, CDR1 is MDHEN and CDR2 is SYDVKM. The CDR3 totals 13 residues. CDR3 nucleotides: TGTGCCAGCACCCCGGGGACGTACTATGGCTACACCTTC. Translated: CASTPGTYYGYTF.

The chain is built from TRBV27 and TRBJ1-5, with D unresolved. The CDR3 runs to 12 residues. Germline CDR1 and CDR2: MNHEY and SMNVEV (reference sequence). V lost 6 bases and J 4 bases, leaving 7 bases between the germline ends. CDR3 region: CASSLINQPQHF. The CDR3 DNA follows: TGTGCCAGCAGCTTAATTAATCAGCCCCAGCATTTT.

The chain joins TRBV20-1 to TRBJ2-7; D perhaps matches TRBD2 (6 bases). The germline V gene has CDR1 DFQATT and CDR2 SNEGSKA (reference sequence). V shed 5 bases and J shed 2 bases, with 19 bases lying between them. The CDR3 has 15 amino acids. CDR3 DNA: TGCAGTGCTCACGTTTTTGCCGGGGGAACCTACGAGCAGTACGTC. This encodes CSAHVFAGGTYEQYV.

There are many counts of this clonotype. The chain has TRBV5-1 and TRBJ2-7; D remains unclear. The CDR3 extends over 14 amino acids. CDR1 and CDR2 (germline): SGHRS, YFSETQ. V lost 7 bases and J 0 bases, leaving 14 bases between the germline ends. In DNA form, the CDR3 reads TGCGCCAGCGCTGGGGTGCCGACCTCCTACGAGCAGTACTTC. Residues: CASAGVPTSYEQYF.

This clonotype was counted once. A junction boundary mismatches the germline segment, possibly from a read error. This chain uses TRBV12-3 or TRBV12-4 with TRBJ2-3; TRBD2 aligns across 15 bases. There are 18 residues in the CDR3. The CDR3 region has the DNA TGTGCCAGCTGTTTATTACCGGGACTAGCGGGAGGTATAGATACGCAGTATTTT. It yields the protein CASCLLPGLAGGIDTQYF.

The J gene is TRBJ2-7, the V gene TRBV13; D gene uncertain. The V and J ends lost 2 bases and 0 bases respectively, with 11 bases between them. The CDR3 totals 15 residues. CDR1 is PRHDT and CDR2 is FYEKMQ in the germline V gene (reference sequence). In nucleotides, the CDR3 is TGTGCCAGCAGCTTATTTTACAGTAGCTCCTACGAGCAGTACTTC. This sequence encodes CASSLFYSSSYEQYF.

For the CDR3, the DNA is TGTGCCAGCAGCCAAGGTCTACAACTAGCGGGTACAGATACGCAGTATTTT. This encodes CASSQGLQLAGTDTQYF. This chain connects TRBV4-2 to TRBJ2-3; 9 positions agree with TRBD2. Trimming removed 1 base from V and 3 bases from J; junction bases left unmatched: 8. The germline V gene has CDR1 LGHNA and CDR2 YNFKEQ. The CDR3 totals 17 residues.

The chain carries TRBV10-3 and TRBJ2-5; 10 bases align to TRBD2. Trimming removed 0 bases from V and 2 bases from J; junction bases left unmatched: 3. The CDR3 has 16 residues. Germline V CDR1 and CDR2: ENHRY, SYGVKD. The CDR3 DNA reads TGTGCCATCAGTGAGTCACTAGCGGGGTATCAAGAGACCCAGTACTTC. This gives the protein CAISESLAGYQETQYF.

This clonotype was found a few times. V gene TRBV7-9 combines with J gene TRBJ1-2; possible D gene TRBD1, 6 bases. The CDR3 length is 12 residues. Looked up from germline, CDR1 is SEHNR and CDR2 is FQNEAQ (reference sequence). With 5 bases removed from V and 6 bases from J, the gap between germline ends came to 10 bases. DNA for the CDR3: TGTGCCAGCAGCCGAGGGGGTCATGGCTACACCTTC. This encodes CASSRGGHGYTF.

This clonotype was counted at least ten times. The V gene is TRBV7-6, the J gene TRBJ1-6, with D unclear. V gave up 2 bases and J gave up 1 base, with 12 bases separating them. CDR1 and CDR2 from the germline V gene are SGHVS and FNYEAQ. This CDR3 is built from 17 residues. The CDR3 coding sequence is TGTGCCAGCAGCTTAACCCGGGCCGGGTCCTATAATTCACCCCTCCACTTT. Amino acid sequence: CASSLTRAGSYNSPLHF.

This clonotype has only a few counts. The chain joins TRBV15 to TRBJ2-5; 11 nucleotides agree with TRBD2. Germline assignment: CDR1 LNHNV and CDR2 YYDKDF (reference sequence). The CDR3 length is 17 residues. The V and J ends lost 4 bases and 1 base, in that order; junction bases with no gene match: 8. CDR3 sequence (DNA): TGTGCCACCAGCAATCTAGCGGGAGGCCCTACCCAAGAGACCCAGTACTTC. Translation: CATSNLAGGPTQETQYF.